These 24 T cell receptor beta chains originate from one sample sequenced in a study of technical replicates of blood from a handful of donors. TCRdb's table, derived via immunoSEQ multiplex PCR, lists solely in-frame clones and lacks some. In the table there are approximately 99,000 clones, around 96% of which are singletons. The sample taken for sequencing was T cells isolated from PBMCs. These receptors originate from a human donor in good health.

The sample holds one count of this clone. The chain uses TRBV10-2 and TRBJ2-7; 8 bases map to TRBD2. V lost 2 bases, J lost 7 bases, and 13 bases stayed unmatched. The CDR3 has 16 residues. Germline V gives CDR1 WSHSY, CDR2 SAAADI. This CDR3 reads CASSEIDIAGLREQYF. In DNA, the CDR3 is TGCGCCAGCAGTGAGATCGACATAGCGGGACTCCGGGAGCAGTACTTC.

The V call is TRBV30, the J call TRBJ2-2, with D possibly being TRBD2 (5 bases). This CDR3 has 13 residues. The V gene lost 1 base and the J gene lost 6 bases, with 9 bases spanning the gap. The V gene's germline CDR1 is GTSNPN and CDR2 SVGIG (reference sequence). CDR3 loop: CAWSADWAGELFF. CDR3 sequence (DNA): TGTGCCTGGAGTGCGGACTGGGCCGGGGAGCTGTTTTTT.

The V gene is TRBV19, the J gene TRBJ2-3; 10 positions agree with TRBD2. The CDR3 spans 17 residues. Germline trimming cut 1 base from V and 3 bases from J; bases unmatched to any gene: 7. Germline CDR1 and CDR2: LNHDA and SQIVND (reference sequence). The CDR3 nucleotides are TGTGCCAGTAGTATAGCCACAGCGGGAGGGTTAACAGATACGCAGTATTTT. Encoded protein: CASSIATAGGLTDTQYF. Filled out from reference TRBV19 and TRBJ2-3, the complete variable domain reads DGGITQSPKYLFRKEGQNVTLSCEQNLNHDAMYWYRQDPGQGLRLIYYSQIVNDFQKGDIAEGYSVSREKKESFPLTVTSAQKNPTAFYLCASSIATAGGLTDTQYFGPGTRLTVL.

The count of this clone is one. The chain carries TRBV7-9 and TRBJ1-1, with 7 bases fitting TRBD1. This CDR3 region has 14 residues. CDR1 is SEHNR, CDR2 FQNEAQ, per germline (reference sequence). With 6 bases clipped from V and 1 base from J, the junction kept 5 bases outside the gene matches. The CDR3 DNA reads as TGTGCCAGCAGTCCCCGGGACAGGAACACTGAAGCTTTCTTT. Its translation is CASSPRDRNTEAFF.

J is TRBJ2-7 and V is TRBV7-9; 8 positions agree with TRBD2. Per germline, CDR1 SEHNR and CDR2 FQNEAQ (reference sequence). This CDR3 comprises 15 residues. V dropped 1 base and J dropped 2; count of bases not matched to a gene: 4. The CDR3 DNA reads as TGTGCCAGCAGCTTAGTGTCCGGGAGGGCCTACGAGCAGTACTTC. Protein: CASSLVSGRAYEQYF.

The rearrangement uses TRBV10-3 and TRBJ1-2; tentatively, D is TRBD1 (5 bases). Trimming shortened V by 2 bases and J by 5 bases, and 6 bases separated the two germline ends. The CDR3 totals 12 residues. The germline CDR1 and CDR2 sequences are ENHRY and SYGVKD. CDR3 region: CAISETGYGYTF. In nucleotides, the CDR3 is TGTGCCATCAGTGAGACAGGTTATGGCTACACCTTC.

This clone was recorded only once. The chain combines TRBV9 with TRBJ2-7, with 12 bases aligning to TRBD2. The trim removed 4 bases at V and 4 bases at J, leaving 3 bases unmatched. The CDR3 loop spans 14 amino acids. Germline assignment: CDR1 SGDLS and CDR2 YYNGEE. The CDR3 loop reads CASSTGLAGYEQYF. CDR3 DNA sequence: TGTGCCAGCAGCACAGGACTAGCGGGATACGAGCAGTACTTC.

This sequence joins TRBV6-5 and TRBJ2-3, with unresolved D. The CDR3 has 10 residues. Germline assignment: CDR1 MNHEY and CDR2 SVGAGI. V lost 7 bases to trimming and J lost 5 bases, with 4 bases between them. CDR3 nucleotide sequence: TGTGCCAGCACGGGAGATACGCAGTATTTT. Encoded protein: CASTGDTQYF.

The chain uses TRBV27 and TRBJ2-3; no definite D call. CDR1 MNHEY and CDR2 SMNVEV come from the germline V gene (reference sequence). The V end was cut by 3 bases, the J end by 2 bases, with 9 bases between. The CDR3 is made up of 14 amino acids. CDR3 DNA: TGTGCCAGCAGTTTTTCCCTATCCACAGATACGCAGTATTTT. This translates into CASSFSLSTDTQYF.

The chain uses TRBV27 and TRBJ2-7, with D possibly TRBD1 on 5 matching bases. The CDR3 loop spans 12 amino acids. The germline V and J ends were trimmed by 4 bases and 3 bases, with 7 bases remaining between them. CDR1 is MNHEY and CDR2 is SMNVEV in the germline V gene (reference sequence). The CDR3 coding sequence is TGTGCCAGCAGTTCAGGGTACTACGAGCAGTACTTC. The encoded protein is CASSSGYYEQYF.

The CDR3 loop is CASSRGLAGGETGELFF. For the CDR3, the DNA is TGTGCCAGCTCCCGCGGACTAGCGGGAGGGGAGACCGGGGAGCTGTTTTTT. The chain recombines TRBV18 with TRBJ2-2; 15 bases are shared with TRBD2. V lost 6 bases, J lost 5 bases, and 7 bases stayed unmatched. The CDR3 spans 17 residues. Germline loops: CDR1 KGHSH, CDR2 LQKENI.

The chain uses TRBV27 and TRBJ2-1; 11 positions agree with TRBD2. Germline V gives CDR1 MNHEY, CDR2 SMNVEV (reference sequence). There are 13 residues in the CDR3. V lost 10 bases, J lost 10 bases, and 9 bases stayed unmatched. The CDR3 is CATRKGTSGEQFF. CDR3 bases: TGTGCCACCCGAAAAGGGACTAGCGGAGAGCAGTTCTTC.

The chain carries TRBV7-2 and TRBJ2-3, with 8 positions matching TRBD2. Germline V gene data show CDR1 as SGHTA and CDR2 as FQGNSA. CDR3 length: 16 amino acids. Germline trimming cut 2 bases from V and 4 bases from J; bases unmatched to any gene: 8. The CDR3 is CASSLRAGGLSDTQYF. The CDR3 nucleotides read TGTGCCAGCAGCTTAAGGGCGGGAGGATTATCAGATACGCAGTATTTT.

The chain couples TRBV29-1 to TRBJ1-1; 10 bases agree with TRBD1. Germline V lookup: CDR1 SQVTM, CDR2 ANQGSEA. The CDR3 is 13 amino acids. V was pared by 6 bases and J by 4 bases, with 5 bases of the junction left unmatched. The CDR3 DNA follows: TGCAGCGTGACAGGGGGCCAGAGCACTGAAGCTTTCTTT. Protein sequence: CSVTGGQSTEAFF.

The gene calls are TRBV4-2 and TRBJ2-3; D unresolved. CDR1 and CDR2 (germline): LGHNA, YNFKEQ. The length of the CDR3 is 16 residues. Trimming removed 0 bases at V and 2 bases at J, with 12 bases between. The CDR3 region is CASSQDTDSTTDTQYF. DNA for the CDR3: TGTGCCAGCAGCCAAGACACCGACTCCACCACAGATACGCAGTATTTT.

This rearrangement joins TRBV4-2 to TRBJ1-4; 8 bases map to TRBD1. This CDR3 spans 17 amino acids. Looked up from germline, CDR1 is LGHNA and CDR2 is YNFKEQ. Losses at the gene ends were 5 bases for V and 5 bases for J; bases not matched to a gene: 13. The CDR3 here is CASSKNLGTGLNEKLFF. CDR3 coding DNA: TGTGCCAGCAGCAAAAACCTTGGGACAGGTTTAAATGAAAAACTGTTTTTT.

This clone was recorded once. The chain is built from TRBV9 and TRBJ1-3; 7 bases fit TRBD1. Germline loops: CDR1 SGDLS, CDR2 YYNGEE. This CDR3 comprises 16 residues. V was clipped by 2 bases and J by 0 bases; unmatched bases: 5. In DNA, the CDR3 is TGTGCCAGCAGCGTGGGGGACAGCATCTCTGGAAACACCATATATTTT. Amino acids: CASSVGDSISGNTIYF.

The CDR3 coding sequence is TGTGCCAGCAGCCAAGACGGGAGAGGCTATGAGCAGTTCTTC. It specifies CASSQDGRGYEQFF. The rearrangement uses TRBV4-2 and TRBJ2-1, with a weak D call TRBD2 (6 bases). In germline, CDR1 is LGHNA, CDR2 YNFKEQ. The CDR3 runs to 14 residues. V was pared by 0 bases and J by 8 bases, with 11 bases between.

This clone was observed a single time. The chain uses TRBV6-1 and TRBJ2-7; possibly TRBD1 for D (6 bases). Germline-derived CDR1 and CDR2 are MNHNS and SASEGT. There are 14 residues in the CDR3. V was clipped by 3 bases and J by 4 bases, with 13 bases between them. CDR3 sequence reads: CASSEQGIAYEQYF. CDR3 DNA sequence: TGTGCCAGCAGTGAGCAGGGGATAGCTTACGAGCAGTACTTC.

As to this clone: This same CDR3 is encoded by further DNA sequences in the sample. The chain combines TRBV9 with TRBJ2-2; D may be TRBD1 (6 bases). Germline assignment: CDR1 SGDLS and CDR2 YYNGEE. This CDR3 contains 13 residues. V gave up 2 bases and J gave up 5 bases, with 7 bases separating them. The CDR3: CASSVTGTGELFF. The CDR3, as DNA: TGTGCCAGCAGCGTTACAGGGACCGGGGAGCTGTTTTTT.

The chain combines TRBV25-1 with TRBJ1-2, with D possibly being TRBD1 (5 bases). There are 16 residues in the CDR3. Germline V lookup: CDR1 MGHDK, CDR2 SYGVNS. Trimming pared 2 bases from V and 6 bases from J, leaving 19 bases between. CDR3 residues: CASSEAGWAGGNGYTF. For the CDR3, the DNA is TGTGCCAGCAGTGAAGCGGGCTGGGCTGGGGGGAATGGCTACACCTTC.

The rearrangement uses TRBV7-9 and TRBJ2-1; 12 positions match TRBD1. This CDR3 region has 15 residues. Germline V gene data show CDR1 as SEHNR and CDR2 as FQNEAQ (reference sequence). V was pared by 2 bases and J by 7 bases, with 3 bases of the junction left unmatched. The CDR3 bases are TGTGCCAGCAGCTTATGGGACAGGGGGCAAAATGAGCAGTTCTTC. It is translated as CASSLWDRGQNEQFF. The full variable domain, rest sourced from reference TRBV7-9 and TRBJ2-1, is DTGVSQNPRHKITKRGQNVTFRCDPISEHNRLYWYRQTLGQGPEFLTYFQNEAQLEKSRLLSDRFSAERPKGSFSTLEIQRTEQGDSAMYLCASSLWDRGQNEQFFGPGTRLTVL.

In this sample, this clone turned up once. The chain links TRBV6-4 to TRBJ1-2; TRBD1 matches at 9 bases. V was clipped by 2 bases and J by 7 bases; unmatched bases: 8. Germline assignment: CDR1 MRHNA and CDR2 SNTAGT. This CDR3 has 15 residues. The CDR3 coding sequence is TGTGCCAGCAGTGACAGACCGGGACAGGGTGCTGGCTACACCTTC. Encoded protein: CASSDRPGQGAGYTF.

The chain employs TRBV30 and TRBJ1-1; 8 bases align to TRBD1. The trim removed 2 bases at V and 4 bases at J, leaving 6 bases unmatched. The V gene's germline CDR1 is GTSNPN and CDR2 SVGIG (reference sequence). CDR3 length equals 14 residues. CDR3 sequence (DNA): TGTGCCTGGAGTAAGGACAGGGCAGGCACTGAAGCTTTCTTT. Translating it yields CAWSKDRAGTEAFF. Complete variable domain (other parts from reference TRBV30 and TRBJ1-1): SQTIHQWPATLVQPVGSPLSLECTVEGTSNPNLYWYRQAAGRGLQLLFYSVGIGQISSEVPQNLSASRPQDRQFILSSKKLLLSDSGFYLCAWSKDRAGTEAFFGQGTRLTVV.